This is a list of T cell receptor beta chains from one sample in a study of T cell changes during pregnancy in multiple sclerosis. Some clones are missing from TCRdb's copy, which holds only in-frame ones; the method was immunoSEQ multiplex PCR. This repertoire shows almost 95,000 clones, more than 85% found once; its top ten account for about 1.5%. The material was peripheral blood, obtained in the first trimester of pregnancy. The source of these receptors is a female donor with multiple sclerosis, enrolled in a pregnancy study. CDR3s include the opening cysteine and the closing phenylalanine or tryptophan. The D gene is left open where the match is weak. Size values are once, few and many counts, or a class for expanded clones, and some rows have none.

V: TRBV6-1; D: TRBD2; size: .; J: TRBJ2-7; CDR3: CASSEKREASYEQYF; DNA: TGTGCCAGCAGTGAAAAGCGGGAGGCCTCCTACGAGCAGTACTTC
V: TRBV9; D: .; size: .; J: TRBJ2-2; CDR3: CASSALLGLGGLNTGELFF; DNA: TGTGCCAGCAGCGCGCTCCTAGGATTAGGCGGACTGAACACCGGGGAGCTGTTTTTT
V: TRBV11-2; D: .; size: .; J: TRBJ1-1; CDR3: CASSLEALNTEAFF; DNA: TGTGCCAGCAGCTTAGAGGCACTAAACACTGAAGCTTTCTTT
V: TRBV30; D: TRBD1; size: .; J: TRBJ2-4; CDR3: CAWSAPGGGPKNIQYF; DNA: TGTGCCTGGAGTGCCCCAGGGGGCGGACCCAAAAACATTCAGTACTTC
V: TRBV30; D: TRBD1; size: .; J: TRBJ2-7; CDR3: CAWAGTGGSYEQYF; DNA: TGTGCCTGGGCCGGGACAGGGGGCTCCTACGAGCAGTACTTC
V: TRBV13; D: TRBD2; size: .; J: TRBJ2-1; CDR3: CASSPRLLAGESYNEQFF; DNA: TGTGCCAGCAGCCCCCGCCTACTAGCGGGAGAATCCTACAATGAGCAGTTCTTC
V: TRBV27; D: .; size: .; J: TRBJ1-2; CDR3: CASSFRGISPNYGYTF; DNA: TGTGCCAGCAGTTTTCGCGGCATCTCTCCTAACTATGGCTACACCTTC
V: TRBV18; D: TRBD1; size: .; J: TRBJ1-2; CDR3: CASSPQTGGGGYTF; DNA: TGTGCCAGCTCACCACAAACAGGGGGCGGTGGCTACACCTTC
V: TRBV7-9; D: .; size: .; J: TRBJ2-7; CDR3: CASSLGAGWEQYF; DNA: TGTGCCAGCAGCTTAGGGGCAGGTTGGGAGCAGTACTTC
V: TRBV27; D: TRBD1; size: .; J: TRBJ1-2; CDR3: CASSPGTGGYTF; DNA: TGTGCCAGCAGTCCGGGGACAGGGGGCTACACCTTC
V: TRBV14; D: .; size: .; J: TRBJ2-3; CDR3: CASSQDRGTELTDTQYF; DNA: TGTGCCAGCAGCCAAGATCGCGGGACAGAGCTCACAGATACGCAGTATTTT
V: TRBV4-1; D: TRBD2; size: .; J: TRBJ2-7; CDR3: CASSQDWGLAVEQYF; DNA: TGCGCCAGCAGCCAAGATTGGGGACTAGCGGTCGAGCAGTACTTC
V: TRBV20-1; D: .; size: once; J: TRBJ1-2; CDR3: CSARVGGGYTF; DNA: TGCAGTGCTAGGGTCGGCGGGGGCTACACCTTC
V: TRBV25-1; D: .; size: .; J: TRBJ2-3; CDR3: CARGGRLTDTQYF; DNA: TGTGCCAGAGGGGGACGGCTCACAGATACGCAGTATTTT
V: TRBV6-1; D: TRBD2; size: .; J: TRBJ2-7; CDR3: CASTGLVTYEQYF; DNA: TGTGCCAGCACAGGACTAGTTACCTACGAGCAGTACTTC
V: TRBV7-8; D: .; size: .; J: TRBJ1-4; CDR3: CASSGEQGVVEKLFF; DNA: TGTGCCAGCAGCGGAGAACAGGGTGTTGTTGAAAAACTGTTTTTT
V: TRBV18; D: TRBD2; size: .; J: TRBJ2-7; CDR3: CASSPLAGGSYEQYF; DNA: TGTGCCAGCTCACCCCTAGCGGGGGGCTCCTACGAGCAGTACTTC
V: TRBV7-2; D: TRBD1; size: .; J: TRBJ1-2; CDR3: CASSRGTGGVRAF; DNA: TGTGCCAGCAGCCGCGGGACAGGGGGCGTTCGTGCCTTC
V: TRBV2; D: .; size: few; J: TRBJ1-5; CDR3: CASRRDTPSNQPQHF; DNA: TGTGCCAGCAGGAGGGACACTCCTAGCAATCAGCCCCAGCATTTT
V: TRBV28; D: .; size: .; J: TRBJ1-2; CDR3: CASSLYTQGYGYTF; DNA: TGTGCCAGCAGTTTATATACACAGGGCTATGGCTACACCTTC